The TCR beta chain under discussion was sequenced for a study of shared clonotypes between healthy human individuals. Sequencing used immunoSEQ multiplex PCR; TCRdb keeps in-frame clones, though not all of them. The profile shows roughly 100,000 clones, around 71% of them singletons. Germline V CDR1 and CDR2: LNHDA, SQIVND (reference sequence). Trimming took 3 bases from V and 7 from J, leaving 6 bases between them. CDR3 length equals 11 residues. Concerning this clone: The same CDR3 can be traced to other DNA sequences in this sample.

The sequencing sample was made of memory CD8+ T cells sorted from blood. Described subset: CD45RO+ cells pooled with CCR7-negative TemRA cells. V and J are TRBV19 and TRBJ1-1; the D is unclear. The TCR comes from a woman aged 25-40 years in good health. The CDR3 nucleotides are TGTGCCAGTAGTATTCGAAGTGAAGCTTTCTTT. This sequence encodes CASSIRSEAFF.